This TCR beta chain was captured by sequencing in a study of blood T cell repertoires in COVID-19. CDR3 length equals 17 residues. With V trimmed by 2 bases and J by 4 bases, 11 bases remained unmatched. Germline V gene data show CDR1 as LGHDT and CDR2 as YNNKEL (reference sequence). Assay: immunoSEQ multiplex PCR; the TCRdb copy retains only in-frame clones and omits some. The sample has 250,000 or so clones; roughly 84% are singletons. This chain joins TRBV3-1 (or the pseudogene TRBV3-2) and TRBJ2-1, with TRBD2 matching 7 bases. The receptor's source is a woman in her forties who had recovered from COVID-19. Specimen: peripheral blood. CDR3 sequence reads: CASSQWGGERKYNEQFF. In DNA, the CDR3 is TGTGCCAGCAGCCAATGGGGAGGGGAGAGGAAATACAATGAGCAGTTCTTC.